The entry below gives a single T cell receptor (beta chain) sequence along with its context. Its specificity is not known. Sequencing used immunoSEQ multiplex PCR; TCRdb keeps in-frame clones, though not all of them. The sample lists roughly 17,000 clones, about 85% occurring once. V lost 11 bases and J 3 bases, leaving 14 bases between the germline ends. CDR1 and CDR2 (germline): SNHLY, FYNNEI. The CDR3 contains 12 residues. These data are taken from a study of somatic mutations in cytotoxic T cells in rheumatoid arthritis. Broader study findings: In about an eighth of the 65 patients, the largest CD8+ clone exceeded 20% of CD8+ cells. Nobody adjusted the slight TRBV07 underrepresentation in rheumatoid arthritis patients for multiple comparisons.

Researchers isolated CD4+ and CD8+ cells by positive magnetic bead selection and then checked their purity by flow cytometry. This receptor was obtained from an adult with rheumatoid arthritis. Sequenced input: CD8+ T cells sorted from blood. This chain links TRBV2 with TRBJ2-7, with D maybe TRBD1 (6 bases). The CDR3 protein is CALSVDSYEQYF. The CDR3 region has the DNA TGTGCCCTGTCGGTGGACAGCTACGAGCAGTACTTC.